One sample yielded the 21 T cell receptor beta chains listed below, sequenced in a study of T-cell reconstitution after alpha-beta-depleted transplantation in children. Researchers prepared the TCRbeta library using unique molecular identifiers, the study reports. TCRdb ran MiXCR on the PCR reads and lists one entry per CDR3 protein. The sample holds over 450,000 distinct CDR3 sequences; over 9.5% are singletons and the top ten take around 2.2%. This material consisted of PBMCs, taken before TCRalphabeta/CD19-depleted stem cell transplant. The receptors originated from a child aged 2-15 years with inherited bone marrow failure, due to receive a stem cell transplant.

This clonotype came up many times. The rearrangement links TRBV6-6 to TRBJ1-5, with D maybe TRBD1 (5 bases). The CDR3 loop spans 13 amino acids. Germline CDR1 and CDR2: MNHNY and SVGAGI (reference sequence). V was pared by 3 bases and J by 6 bases, with 9 bases between. CDR3: CASSYRGGQPQHF. DNA for the CDR3: TGTGCCAGCAGTTATCGGGGGGGTCAGCCCCAGCATTTT.

This clonotype was counted many times. This sequence joins TRBV5-1 and TRBJ2-2, with 7 bases aligning to TRBD2. The CDR3 runs 17 residues. The germline V gene encodes CDR1 SGHRS and CDR2 YFSETQ. Trimming cost V 0 bases and J 8 bases; bases outside gene matches: 13. The CDR3 DNA reads as TGCGCCAGCAGCTTGGAGTCAGTCGTACTAGCGTTAGGGGAGCTGTTTTTT. It codes for CASSLESVVLALGELFF. The complete variable domain, with remaining parts taken from reference TRBV5-1 and TRBJ2-2, reads KAGVTQTPRYLIKTRGQQVTLSCSPISGHRSVSWYQQTPGQGLQFLFEYFSETQRNKGNFPGRFSGRQFSNSRSEMNVSTLELGDSALYLCASSLESVVLALGELFFGEGSRLTVL.

This clonotype came up a few times. This rearrangement joins TRBV5-1 to TRBJ2-5; D is uncertain. This CDR3 contains 12 residues. V shed 7 bases and J shed 0 bases, with 7 bases lying between them. Germline lookup yields CDR1 SGHRS and CDR2 YFSETQ. This CDR3 is CASGDNQETQYF. CDR3 nucleotides: TGCGCCAGCGGAGACAACCAAGAGACCCAGTACTTC.

This clonotype has a count of ten or more. This chain connects TRBV20-1 to TRBJ1-6, with 8 positions matching TRBD1. The CDR3 is 14 amino acids. The V segment lost 3 bases and the J segment 8 bases; nucleotides outside the gene matches: 6. Germline V CDR1 and CDR2: DFQATT, SNEGSKA (reference sequence). The CDR3 loop is CSARPGQAYSPLHF. CDR3 in DNA: TGCAGTGCTAGGCCGGGACAGGCATATTCACCCCTCCACTTT.

This clonotype was counted at least ten times. The J gene is TRBJ2-7, the V gene TRBV20-1; D might be TRBD1 (5 bases). This CDR3 region has 15 residues. The germline V gene encodes CDR1 DFQATT and CDR2 SNEGSKA (reference sequence). V was shortened by 3 bases and J by 3 bases, with 18 bases between the two germline ends. CDR3 DNA sequence: TGCAGTGCTAGGGCCCTGGGGCGGATAAGCTACGAGCAGTACTTC. Translated: CSARALGRISYEQYF.

This clonotype was found a few times. The rearrangement uses TRBV7-8 and TRBJ2-6, with 10 bases matching TRBD2. CDR3 size: 20 residues. The trim removed 5 bases at V and 0 bases at J, leaving 13 bases unmatched. The germline gives CDR1 SGHVS, CDR2 FQNEAQ. The CDR3 loop reads CASSTLTSGDRYSGANVLTF. In DNA, the CDR3 is TGTGCCAGCAGCACTCTCACTAGCGGGGACCGATACTCTGGGGCCAACGTCCTGACTTTC. The full variable domain, its missing parts supplied by reference TRBV7-8 and TRBJ2-6, is GAGVSQSPRYKVAKRGQDVALRCDPISGHVSLFWYQQALGQGPEFLTYFQNEAQLDKSGLPSDRFFAERPEGSVSTLKIQRTQQEDSAVYLCASSTLTSGDRYSGANVLTFGAGSRLTVL.

The chain has TRBV10-3 and TRBJ2-7; D uncertain. CDR3 length: 13 residues. CDR1 ENHRY and CDR2 SYGVKD come from the germline V gene. Trimming cost V 10 bases and J 2 bases, with 15 bases left between them. The CDR3 region is CATITPGAYEQYF. Here the CDR3 DNA reads TGTGCCACCATTACCCCTGGGGCCTACGAGCAGTACTTC.

This clonotype occurred many times. The chain employs TRBV14 and TRBJ2-7; 7 bases align to TRBD2. The ends lost 3 bases at V and 2 bases at J; junction bases unmatched: 7. The CDR3 runs 15 residues. Germline V gene sequence: CDR1 SGHDN, CDR2 FVKESK. The CDR3 protein is CASSHPRGRTYEQYF. Here the CDR3 DNA reads TGTGCCAGCAGCCATCCCCGCGGGAGAACCTACGAGCAGTACTTC.

This clonotype was observed at least ten times. The chain carries TRBV24-1 and TRBJ2-1; the match to TRBD2 covers 16 bases. The CDR3 has 19 amino acids. Unmatched junction bases numbered 7, after V lost 3 bases and J lost 3 bases. Looked up from germline, CDR1 is KGHDR and CDR2 is SFDVKD. The CDR3 protein is CATSDGGTSGRAFYNEQFF. The CDR3 bases are TGTGCCACCAGTGATGGTGGGACTAGCGGGAGGGCCTTCTACAATGAGCAGTTCTTC.

In this sample, this clonotype turned up many times. The rearrangement joins TRBV5-1 to TRBJ1-2; 8 bases align to TRBD1. The germline V gene encodes CDR1 SGHRS and CDR2 YFSETQ. The CDR3 sequence is 14 residues long. The J segment lost 2 bases and the V segment lost 4 bases, leaving 4 bases of the junction unmatched. The CDR3 loop reads CASSPTGANYGYTF. CDR3 coding DNA: TGCGCCAGCAGCCCGACAGGGGCGAACTATGGCTACACCTTC. The full variable domain, in which reference TRBV5-1 and TRBJ1-2 provide the parts outside the CDR3, is KAGVTQTPRYLIKTRGQQVTLSCSPISGHRSVSWYQQTPGQGLQFLFEYFSETQRNKGNFPGRFSGRQFSNSRSEMNVSTLELGDSALYLCASSPTGANYGYTFGSGTRLTVV.

This clonotype was observed a handful of times. The chain carries TRBV7-8 and TRBJ1-1, with D possibly being TRBD1 (5 bases). The CDR3 runs 14 residues. Trimming shortened V by 8 bases and J by 1 base, and 14 bases separated the two germline ends. CDR1 is SGHVS, CDR2 FQNEAQ, per germline. This CDR3 is CASFSDSRNTEAFF. The CDR3 DNA is TGTGCCAGCTTTTCCGACAGCCGGAACACTGAAGCTTTCTTT.

This rearrangement joins TRBV28 to TRBJ2-1, with 11 nucleotides matching TRBD2. Germline CDR1 is MDHEN and CDR2 is SYDVKM. The ends lost 5 bases at V and 5 bases at J; junction bases unmatched: 8. The CDR3 is 16 residues long. Written as DNA, the CDR3 is TGTGCCAGCAGTCAACCCGGACTAGCGGGTAACAATGAGCAGTTCTTC. It translates to CASSQPGLAGNNEQFF.

In this sample, this clonotype turned up many times. J is TRBJ2-7 and V is TRBV27; D remains ambiguous. The CDR3 is 13 amino acids. Trimming removed 7 bases from V and 0 bases from J, with 10 bases in between. CDR1 and CDR2 from the germline V gene are MNHEY and SMNVEV (reference sequence). The CDR3 loop is CASKYGSSYEQYF. DNA of the CDR3: TGTGCCAGCAAATACGGTAGCTCCTACGAGCAGTACTTC.

This clonotype was seen repeatedly, ten times or more. V usage is TRBV4-3 and J usage is TRBJ2-7, with 7 bases fitting TRBD2. The V and J ends lost 1 base and 2 bases, in that order; junction bases with no gene match: 2. This CDR3 spans 14 amino acids. Germline V lookup: CDR1 LGHNA, CDR2 YSLEER. In nucleotides, the CDR3 is TGCGCCAGCAGCCAAGCGGGAGGACCCTACGAGCAGTACTTC. Protein sequence: CASSQAGGPYEQYF.

The chain couples TRBV20-1 to TRBJ1-1; no clear D. CDR3 length: 14 residues. Trimming pared 1 base from V and 0 bases from J, leaving 9 bases between. Germline assignment: CDR1 DFQATT and CDR2 SNEGSKA (reference sequence). The CDR3 DNA is TGCAGTGCTAGAGCCGGCCGTCTGAACACTGAAGCTTTCTTT. This translates into CSARAGRLNTEAFF.

In this sample, this clonotype turned up many times. V gene TRBV7-9 combines with J gene TRBJ2-7; 7 bases line up with TRBD1. The CDR3 is 16 amino acids. Germline V gene data show CDR1 as SEHNR and CDR2 as FQNEAQ (reference sequence). V was clipped by 4 bases and J by 4 bases; unmatched bases: 13. The CDR3 DNA follows: TGTGCCAGCAGCTACCACTTGCGGACAGGACAATACGAGCAGTACTTC. It specifies CASSYHLRTGQYEQYF.

V usage is TRBV6-2 or TRBV6-3 and J usage is TRBJ2-1; D is unresolved. The CDR3 runs to 13 residues. Trimming took 2 bases from V and 12 from J, leaving 14 bases between them. Germline CDR1 reads MNHEY; CDR2 reads SVGEGT. The CDR3 loop is CASSYVVGRWQFF. In DNA, the CDR3 is TGTGCCAGCAGTTACGTCGTAGGGCGGTGGCAGTTCTTC.

This clonotype has ten or more counts. The chain has TRBV6-2 or TRBV6-3 and TRBJ2-2; D is unresolved. Per the germline V gene, CDR1 is MNHEY and CDR2 is SVGEGT. Trimming cost V 3 bases and J 6 bases, with 8 bases left between them. The CDR3 is 13 amino acids. CDR3 nucleotides: TGTGCCAGCAGTTATAGTCCTCCCGGGGAGCTGTTTTTT. It yields the protein CASSYSPPGELFF.

This clonotype was observed at least ten times. The chain employs TRBV5-1 and TRBJ2-7; D possibly corresponds to TRBD2 (5 bases). The V and J ends lost 0 bases and 5 bases respectively, with 15 bases between them. CDR3 length equals 15 residues. CDR1 is SGHRS and CDR2 is YFSETQ in the germline V gene. CDR3 protein: CASSLGASSRDEQYF. The CDR3 DNA follows: TGCGCCAGCAGCTTGGGGGCTAGCTCGAGGGACGAGCAGTACTTC.

This chain uses TRBV5-1 with TRBJ2-7, with 7 bases aligning to TRBD1. The CDR3 sequence is 14 residues long. The V gene's germline CDR1 is SGHRS and CDR2 YFSETQ. V was pared by 4 bases and J by 12 bases, with 16 bases of the junction left unmatched. CDR3 region: CASSPTYDRAIRYF. In nucleotides, the CDR3 is TGCGCCAGCAGCCCAACCTACGACAGGGCCATCAGGTACTTC. Full variable domain (missing parts from reference TRBV5-1 and TRBJ2-7): KAGVTQTPRYLIKTRGQQVTLSCSPISGHRSVSWYQQTPGQGLQFLFEYFSETQRNKGNFPGRFSGRQFSNSRSEMNVSTLELGDSALYLCASSPTYDRAIRYFGPGTRLTVT.

This clonotype occurred many times. The chain has TRBV5-1 and TRBJ2-5, with 8 nucleotides matching TRBD2. Germline trimming cut 2 bases from V and 4 bases from J; bases unmatched to any gene: 7. Germline V gene data show CDR1 as SGHRS and CDR2 as YFSETQ. The CDR3 runs 15 residues. Here the CDR3 DNA reads TGCGCCAGCAGCTTAGCGGGAGTTAATGGAGAGACCCAGTACTTC. Translating it yields CASSLAGVNGETQYF.